This T cell receptor beta chain is drawn from a study of T cell clonotyping in hematopoietic cell transplantation. Study results and caveats: CD4 and CD8 repertoire contributions could not be separated without sorting.

V lost 2 bases to trimming and J lost 1 base, with 18 bases between them. Germline V CDR1 and CDR2: LNHNV, YYDKDF (reference sequence). CDR3 length: 18 amino acids. Sample time point: recipient sample about 28 days before transplant, after cytoreduction. Assay used: immunoSEQ multiplex PCR; TCRdb lists only in-frame clones, some missing. The table includes some 49,000 clones, 86% detected once. About this clone: The antigen remains undetermined.

This receptor was obtained from a man in his 60s with biphenotypic leukemia. Some clones in this sample may be carry-over from other donors' samples. The specimen comprised peripheral blood mononuclear cells, sampled before stem cell transplant. The chain combines TRBV15 with TRBJ1-5; D is undetermined. CDR3 residues: CATSRHKTAGISNQPQHF. Here the CDR3 DNA reads TGTGCCACCAGCAGACACAAGACGGCAGGCATCAGCAATCAGCCCCAGCATTTT.